This T cell receptor (beta chain) stems from a study of vaccination and CD4 T cells after COVID-19. Whole-study context: Across the group, participants received two doses of either BNT162b2 or mRNA-1273 vaccine. Cells were stimulated with overlapping spike peptide pools from SARS-CoV-2, HCoV-NL63, HCoV-OC43 and HCoV-229E.

The ends were cut back, 4 bases at V and 2 bases at J, with 12 bases in the middle. The germline gives CDR1 SGHTA, CDR2 FQGNSA. This CDR3 has 15 amino acids. To note about this clonotype: Its antigen is currently unknown.

Stated time point: late sampling 161 to 241 days after vaccination in three convalescent patients. Treatment given: roughly 11-day PBMC culture with coronavirus spike peptide pools or control peptides (ViraFEST assay). ViraFEST enlarged antigen-specific T cell populations with peptide pools and afterwards sequenced TCRs. Cultured CD4+ T cells had their DNA profiled by the Oncomine TCR Beta short-read assay. TCRdb passed the PCR reads through MiXCR, listing each CDR3 protein once. There are tens of thousands of distinct CDR3 sequences in the sample; approximately 29% occur only once, and roughly 11% lies in the top ten.

The TCR originated in a human donor who had recovered from COVID-19. This material consisted of CD4+ T cells from blood, cultured in vitro, taken about 7 months after SARS-CoV-2 vaccination. This chain connects TRBV7-2 to TRBJ1-5; D gene uncertain. DNA for the CDR3: TGTGCCAGCAGCTCGGACTTCGGTGGCAATCAGCCCCAGCATTTT. This gives the protein CASSSDFGGNQPQHF.